The 14 T cell receptor beta chains reported below all come from one sample, sequenced in a study of CD8 T cells in ankylosing spondylitis. TCRdb re-analysed the 5' RACE reads in MiXCR, keeping a single row per CDR3 protein. The top ten hold approximately 5% of the sample, which has 200,000 to 250,000 distinct CDR3 sequences, less than 9.5% seen once. Material: blood, either unsorted or a sorted T cell fraction (not recorded which). The receptors were sampled from a female donor with ankylosing spondylitis or in good health (not recorded which).

This clonotype has a count of ten or more. The chain has TRBV20-1 and TRBJ2-1; unclear D gene. The ends were cut back, 3 bases at V and 4 bases at J, with 16 bases in the middle. The CDR3 has 15 residues. Germline assignment: CDR1 DFQATT and CDR2 SNEGSKA (reference sequence). The CDR3 DNA reads TGCAGTGCTAGTTCACGTGGTCTAGTTTACAATGAGCAGTTCTTC. Translating it yields CSASSRGLVYNEQFF.

This clonotype was observed at least ten times. The chain recombines TRBV4-2 with TRBJ1-2; D not resolved. With 0 bases removed from V and 9 bases from J, the gap between germline ends came to 8 bases. The CDR3 is 12 residues long. CDR1 and CDR2 from the germline V gene are LGHNA and YNFKEQ. CDR3 sequence reads: CASSQDRSSYTF. The CDR3 nucleotides are TGTGCCAGCAGCCAAGATCGGAGCAGCTACACCTTC.

At least ten counts were recorded for this clonotype. The rearrangement uses TRBV20-1 and TRBJ2-7, with D maybe TRBD2 (5 bases). The CDR3 loop spans 12 amino acids. V was pared by 3 bases and J by 0 bases, with 6 bases between. Germline CDR1 and CDR2: DFQATT and SNEGSKA (reference sequence). For the CDR3, the DNA is TGCAGTGCTAGGACTACCTCCTACGAGCAGTACTTC. Translated: CSARTTSYEQYF.

This clonotype came up many times. V and J are TRBV20-1 and TRBJ2-3; a possible D gene is TRBD2 (6 bases). The germline V gene encodes CDR1 DFQATT and CDR2 SNEGSKA (reference sequence). The CDR3 is 16 residues long. V lost 2 bases and J lost 1, with 16 bases in between. The CDR3 bases are TGCAGTGCTAGAAATTGGGGGAGCGGGCGCACAGATACGCAGTATTTT. It is translated as CSARNWGSGRTDTQYF.

This clonotype was seen only a few times. This chain joins TRBV20-1 and TRBJ2-1; 8 nucleotides align to TRBD2. The CDR3 is 17 residues long. Trimming took 3 bases from V and 1 from J; bases not matched to a gene: 11. CDR1 is DFQATT, CDR2 SNEGSKA, per germline (reference sequence). The CDR3 loop reads CSASGRGNMGSYNEQFF. The DNA for the CDR3 is TGCAGTGCTAGCGGGAGGGGAAATATGGGGTCCTACAATGAGCAGTTCTTC.

In its sample, this clonotype was seen many times. The chain combines TRBV3-1 with TRBJ2-1, with TRBD2 as a possible D gene (5 bases). V lost 4 bases and J lost 6, with 16 bases in between. CDR3 size: 15 residues. CDR1 LGHDT and CDR2 YNNKEL come from the germline V gene (reference sequence). The CDR3 sequence is CASSRMSSRGNEQFF. CDR3 DNA sequence: TGTGCCAGCAGCCGAATGAGCAGCCGGGGCAATGAGCAGTTCTTC.

This clonotype was seen repeatedly, ten times or more. This chain links TRBV5-1 with TRBJ2-6, with D hard to call. Germline V gene sequence: CDR1 SGHRS, CDR2 YFSETQ. CDR3 length: 14 residues. Trimming removed 2 bases from V and 4 bases from J, with 7 bases in between. The CDR3 bases are TGCGCCAGCAGCTTCTTAAGCGGGGCCAACGTCCTGACTTTC. It translates to CASSFLSGANVLTF.

The chain combines TRBV7-9 with TRBJ1-2, with D unresolved. The CDR3 extends over 12 amino acids. Germline assignment: CDR1 SEHNR and CDR2 FQNEAQ (reference sequence). The ends were cut back, 1 base at V and 7 bases at J, with 7 bases in the middle. The CDR3 nucleotides read TGTGCCAGCAGCTTAGGGAGTAGTGGCTACACCTTC. Residues: CASSLGSSGYTF.

As concerns this clonotype: At one end, the junction sequence differs from germline, possibly due to a read error. This CDR3 reads CCARDLGGKSNEQFF. CDR3 nucleotide sequence: TGCTGTGCTAGAGATCTAGGCGGGAAAAGCAATGAGCAGTTCTTC. The chain joins TRBV20-1 to TRBJ2-1, with a tentative D call TRBD2 (6 bases). The CDR3 consists of 15 residues. Germline V gene data show CDR1 as DFQATT and CDR2 as SNEGSKA (reference sequence).

This clonotype was recorded at least ten times. The chain recombines TRBV20-1 with TRBJ2-5; a weak D match, TRBD2 (6 bases). The germline V gene encodes CDR1 DFQATT and CDR2 SNEGSKA (reference sequence). Trimming pared 2 bases from V and 1 base from J, leaving 14 bases between. The CDR3 is made up of 15 amino acids. CDR3 in DNA: TGCAGTGCTAGATCCCATCGGACTATCCAAGAGACCCAGTACTTC. This translates into CSARSHRTIQETQYF.

This clonotype was found many times. The chain is built from TRBV4-3 and TRBJ2-1, with D unresolved. The CDR3 consists of 12 residues. The germline V and J ends were trimmed by 4 bases and 5 bases, with 6 bases remaining between them. Germline V gene lookup returns CDR1 LGHNA and CDR2 YSLEER. The CDR3 DNA reads TGCGCCAGCAGCCTCCATAACAATGAGCAGTTCTTC. As protein: CASSLHNNEQFF.

This clonotype was counted ten times or more. The rearrangement uses TRBV6-2 or TRBV6-3 and TRBJ2-1; TRBD1 matches 9 bases. This CDR3 contains 15 residues. The ends lost 8 bases at V and 2 bases at J; junction bases unmatched: 7. CDR1 and CDR2 from the germline V gene are MNHEY and SVGEGT. For the CDR3, the DNA is TGTGCCAGCCTCCCAGGGACAGGGACCTACAATGAGCAGTTCTTC. Protein product: CASLPGTGTYNEQFF.

This clonotype was picked up many times. This sequence joins TRBV5-8 and TRBJ2-6, with D possibly being TRBD1 or TRBD2 (6 bases each). Deletions cut 2 bases from V and 1 base from J, with 10 bases between. From germline, CDR1 is SGHTS and CDR2 YDEGEE. The CDR3 extends over 16 amino acids. The CDR3 reads CASSLRGGSGANVLTF. The CDR3 coding sequence is TGTGCCAGCAGCTTACGAGGGGGGTCTGGGGCCAACGTCCTGACTTTC.

This clonotype was found many times. The rearrangement uses TRBV28 and TRBJ2-5; D is uncertain. V was cut by 6 bases and J by 3 bases, with 14 bases left in between. The CDR3 is 14 amino acids. The V gene's germline CDR1 is MDHEN and CDR2 SYDVKM. CDR3 amino acids: CASRDRSPEETQYF. The CDR3 nucleotides read TGTGCCAGCAGGGATCGCTCGCCGGAAGAGACCCAGTACTTC.